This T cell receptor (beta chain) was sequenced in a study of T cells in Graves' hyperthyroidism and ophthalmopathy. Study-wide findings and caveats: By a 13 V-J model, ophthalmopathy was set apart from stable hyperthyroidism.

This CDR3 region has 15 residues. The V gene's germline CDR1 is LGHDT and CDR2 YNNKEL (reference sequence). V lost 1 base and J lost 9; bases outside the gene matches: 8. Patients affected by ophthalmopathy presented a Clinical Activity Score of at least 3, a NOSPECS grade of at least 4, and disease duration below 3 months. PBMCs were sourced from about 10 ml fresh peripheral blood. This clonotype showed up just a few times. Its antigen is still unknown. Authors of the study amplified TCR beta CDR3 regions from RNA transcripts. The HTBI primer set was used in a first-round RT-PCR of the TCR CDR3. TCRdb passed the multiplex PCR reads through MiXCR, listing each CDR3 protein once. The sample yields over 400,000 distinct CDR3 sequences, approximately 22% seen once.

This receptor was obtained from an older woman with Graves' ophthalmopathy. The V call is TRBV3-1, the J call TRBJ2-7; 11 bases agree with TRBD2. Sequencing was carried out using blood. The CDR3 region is CASSQVGTSGLGQYF. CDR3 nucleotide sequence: TGTGCCAGCAGCCAAGTGGGGACTAGCGGTCTTGGGCAGTACTTC.